The 31 T cell receptor beta chains in this list originate from one sample, sequenced in a study of CD8 T cells in Susac syndrome. With random hexamers, roughly 0.45 to 1 ug RNA was reverse transcribed. TCRdb re-analysed the immunoSEQ multiplex PCR reads in MiXCR, keeping a single row per CDR3 protein. Here the sample spans some 150,000 distinct CDR3 sequences, 95% being singletons. The sample taken for sequencing was CD4+ T cells from PBMCs. The receptors originated from a human donor with Susac syndrome.

The chain joins TRBV13 to TRBJ2-7, with 7 bases lining up with TRBD1. Germline loops: CDR1 PRHDT, CDR2 FYEKMQ (reference sequence). Germline trimming cut 5 bases from V and 0 bases from J; bases unmatched to any gene: 7. The CDR3 contains 15 residues. The CDR3 DNA reads as TGTGCCAGCAGCGGTGGACAGGCAACCTCCTACGAGCAGTACTTC. Amino acid sequence: CASSGGQATSYEQYF.

This chain connects TRBV2 to TRBJ2-3; D is uncertain. CDR1 SNHLY and CDR2 FYNNEI come from the germline V gene. With 9 bases removed from V and 2 bases from J, the gap between germline ends came to 9 bases. CDR3 size: 12 residues. CDR3 loop: CASRRTTDTQYF. The CDR3 nucleotides read TGTGCCAGTAGGAGAACCACAGATACGCAGTATTTT. The full variable domain, its missing parts supplied by reference TRBV2 and TRBJ2-3, is EPEVTQTPSHQVTQMGQEVILRCVPISNHLYFYWYRQILGQKVEFLVSFYNNEISEKSEIFDDQFSVERPDGSNFTLKIRSTKLEDSAMYFCASRRTTDTQYFGPGTRLTVL.

This CDR3 is CSATSRVGYGYTF. CDR3 sequence (DNA): TGCAGCGCCACGTCCAGGGTAGGGTATGGCTACACCTTC. The rearrangement links TRBV29-1 to TRBJ1-2, with D possibly TRBD1 on 5 matching bases. V dropped 7 bases and J dropped 5 bases, with 17 bases sitting between them. Germline V gene lookup returns CDR1 SQVTM and CDR2 ANQGSEA. This CDR3 contains 13 residues.

This rearrangement joins TRBV20-1 to TRBJ1-5; the D gene is possibly TRBD1 (6 bases). Germline V gene lookup returns CDR1 DFQATT and CDR2 SNEGSKA (reference sequence). The CDR3 consists of 12 residues. Trimming removed 5 bases from V and 7 bases from J, with 12 bases in between. The CDR3 loop reads CSAERGDQPQHF. CDR3 in DNA: TGCAGTGCTGAGAGGGGGGACCAGCCCCAGCATTTT.

This chain links TRBV10-3 with TRBJ1-1; 8 bases map to TRBD1. The trim removed 10 bases at V and 0 bases at J, leaving 4 bases unmatched. This CDR3 has 13 amino acids. Germline CDR1 ENHRY, CDR2 SYGVKD. CDR3 sequence: CASWDRMNTEAFF. CDR3 DNA: TGTGCCAGCTGGGACAGGATGAACACTGAAGCTTTCTTT.

The chain carries TRBV5-1 and TRBJ2-2; TRBD2 might be the D (6 bases). Germline V gene sequence: CDR1 SGHRS, CDR2 YFSETQ. The V end lost 4 bases, the J end lost 3 bases, and 16 bases lay between the germline ends. The CDR3 extends over 16 amino acids. The CDR3, as DNA: TGCGCCAGCAGCCCCGTGGCGGGGAGATACACCGGGGAGCTGTTTTTT. Amino acid sequence: CASSPVAGRYTGELFF.

The V gene is TRBV2, the J gene TRBJ2-3; D remains ambiguous. CDR3 size: 15 residues. V was pared by 4 bases and J by 2 bases, with 13 bases between. From germline, CDR1 is SNHLY and CDR2 FYNNEI. The CDR3 nucleotides are TGTGCCAGCAGTGGTAGACGAAGGGACACAGATACGCAGTATTTT. Residues: CASSGRRRDTDTQYF.

This rearrangement joins TRBV29-1 to TRBJ1-2, with TRBD1 as a possible D gene (5 bases). The V end was cut by 6 bases, the J end by 4 bases, with 18 bases between. The CDR3 is 14 residues long. Per the germline V gene, CDR1 is SQVTM and CDR2 is ANQGSEA. CDR3 amino acids: CSVTTRVSGYGYTF. In DNA, the CDR3 is TGCAGCGTGACCACCAGGGTTTCTGGCTATGGCTACACCTTC.

The genes are TRBV14 and TRBJ2-7, with D possibly matching TRBD2 (6 bases). V was clipped by 0 bases and J by 0 bases, with 12 bases between them. Per the germline V gene, CDR1 is SGHDN and CDR2 is FVKESK. CDR3 length: 16 amino acids. The chain's CDR3 is CASSQDPGGVSYEQYF. The CDR3 DNA follows: TGTGCCAGCAGCCAAGATCCAGGCGGGGTCTCCTACGAGCAGTACTTC.

The chain joins TRBV4-1 to TRBJ2-1; 14 nucleotides line up with TRBD2. This CDR3 is built from 18 residues. The J segment lost 3 bases and the V segment lost 1 base, leaving 5 bases of the junction unmatched. Germline V lookup: CDR1 MGHRA, CDR2 YSYEKL. CDR3 nucleotides: TGCGCCAGCAGCCAAGTCCGACTAGCGGGAGGGGTCTACAATGAGCAGTTCTTC. Its protein is CASSQVRLAGGVYNEQFF.

The chain links TRBV20-1 to TRBJ2-7; 8 bases align to TRBD1. From germline, CDR1 is DFQATT and CDR2 SNEGSKA (reference sequence). V trimming: 3 bases; J trimming: 2 bases; junction bases outside the gene matches: 6. This CDR3 has 14 amino acids. This CDR3 is CSASRYRGAYEQYF. CDR3 in DNA: TGCAGTGCTAGTCGTTACAGGGGGGCCTACGAGCAGTACTTC.

The CDR3 DNA reads TGTGCCTGGAGCGTCTACAATGAGCAGTTCTTC. This translates into CAWSVYNEQFF. The chain employs TRBV30 and TRBJ2-1; D remains unclear. Trimming took 3 bases from V and 3 from J, leaving 3 bases between them. In germline, CDR1 is GTSNPN, CDR2 SVGIG (reference sequence). The CDR3 is 11 residues long.

The J gene is TRBJ2-7, the V gene TRBV20-1; D call uncertain. This CDR3 is 13 amino acids long. The germline V and J ends were trimmed by 7 bases and 0 bases, with 13 bases remaining between them. From germline, CDR1 is DFQATT and CDR2 SNEGSKA (reference sequence). CDR3 sequence: CSGKLSSSYEQYF. CDR3 in DNA: TGCAGTGGGAAGCTCTCTAGCTCCTACGAGCAGTACTTC.

CDR3 amino acids: CSVEVVLNEQFF. CDR3 bases: TGCAGCGTTGAAGTGGTACTGAATGAGCAGTTCTTC. The V call is TRBV29-1, the J call TRBJ2-1; D gene uncertain. This CDR3 has 12 amino acids. The germline V gene has CDR1 SQVTM and CDR2 ANQGSEA. V lost 1 base and J lost 7, with 8 bases in between.

This clonotype was observed a few times. The CDR3 DNA is TGTGCCAGCTCACGACAGGGTAACAATCAGCCCCAGCATTTT. Protein: CASSRQGNNQPQHF. The V gene is TRBV18, the J gene TRBJ1-5; 7 nucleotides match TRBD1. Trimming removed 4 bases from V and 3 bases from J; junction bases left unmatched: 3. The CDR3 totals 14 residues. Germline values: CDR1 KGHSH, CDR2 LQKENI.

Turning to this clonotype: Mismatch with germline at one junction end may stem from a read error. The chain has TRBV9 and TRBJ2-3, with D unresolved. The CDR3 consists of 16 residues. CDR1 and CDR2 (germline): SGDLS, YYNGEE. The CDR3 region has the DNA TGTGCCGGCAGCGTAGCTAATAGGCCCTCCACAGATACGCAGTATTTT. Translation: CAGSVANRPSTDTQYF.

The rearrangement joins TRBV20-1 to TRBJ1-2; 8 nucleotides line up with TRBD1. After removal of 1 base from V and 4 bases from J, the junction contained 11 bases not matched to a gene. In germline, CDR1 is DFQATT, CDR2 SNEGSKA (reference sequence). The CDR3 is made up of 16 amino acids. CDR3 sequence: CSARGDVDRGSYGYTF. The CDR3 bases are TGCAGTGCTAGAGGCGACGTCGACAGGGGATCCTATGGCTACACCTTC.

The chain joins TRBV30 to TRBJ2-2; D ambiguous. Germline-derived CDR1 and CDR2 are GTSNPN and SVGIG (reference sequence). This CDR3 is 12 amino acids long. V was pared by 0 bases and J by 8 bases, with 7 bases between. CDR3 region: CAWSVGMGELFF. The CDR3 coding sequence is TGTGCCTGGAGTGTGGGGATGGGGGAGCTGTTTTTT.

The V call is TRBV5-8, the J call TRBJ2-5; D not certain. Trimming took off 0 bases at V and 5 bases at J, with 5 bases between the two ends. The germline CDR1 and CDR2 sequences are SGHTS and YDEGEE. The CDR3 length is 12 residues. The CDR3 DNA sequence: TGTGCCAGCAGCTTGGCGTCGGAGACCCAGTACTTC. Residues: CASSLASETQYF.

This clonotype is a singleton in its sample. The chain joins TRBV11-2 to TRBJ2-7; D could derive from TRBD1 or TRBD2 (5 bases each). Trimming stripped 2 bases from V and 1 base from J, with 15 bases between. CDR1 is SGHAT and CDR2 is FQNNGV in the germline V gene. CDR3 length equals 16 residues. The CDR3: CASSLSSRGGSYEQYF. CDR3 DNA: TGTGCCAGCAGCTTATCTTCCCGGGGCGGATCCTACGAGCAGTACTTC.

This CDR3 is CASSDTRGGSNQPQHF. In DNA form, the CDR3 reads TGTGCCAGCAGCGACACGCGGGGGGGAAGCAATCAGCCCCAGCATTTT. The J gene is TRBJ1-5, the V gene TRBV6-1; D may be TRBD1 (5 bases). Per the germline V gene, CDR1 is MNHNS and CDR2 is SASEGT. The CDR3 length is 16 residues. V was trimmed by 6 bases and J by 1 base, leaving 16 bases between them.

J is TRBJ2-1 and V is TRBV14, with unresolved D. This CDR3 region has 14 residues. Trimming removed 0 bases from V and 1 base from J, with 4 bases in between. The germline CDR1 and CDR2 sequences are SGHDN and FVKESK. This CDR3 reads CASSQERSYNEQFF. CDR3 sequence (DNA): TGTGCCAGCAGCCAAGAAAGGTCCTACAATGAGCAGTTCTTC.

The chain is built from TRBV11-3 and TRBJ2-7; the D gene is possibly TRBD2 (6 bases). The CDR3 is 11 amino acids. Trimming stripped 5 bases from V and 4 bases from J, with 6 bases between. The germline gives CDR1 SGHNT, CDR2 YENEEA. The CDR3 is CASSGGYEQYF. CDR3 bases: TGTGCCAGCAGCGGAGGGTACGAGCAGTACTTC. The full variable domain, with the rest looked up from reference TRBV11-3 and TRBJ2-7, is EAGVVQSPRYKIIEKKQPVAFWCNPISGHNTLYWYLQNLGQGPELLIRYENEEAVDDSQLPKDRFSAERLKGVDSTLKIQPAELGDSAVYLCASSGGYEQYFGPGTRLTVT.

This clonotype came up once. CDR3 in amino acids: CSARHTLGRDTDTQYF. The DNA for the CDR3 is TGCAGTGCTAGACATACCCTTGGCAGAGACACAGATACGCAGTATTTT. The chain employs TRBV20-1 and TRBJ2-3; D call uncertain. This CDR3 is built from 16 residues. The germline V gene encodes CDR1 DFQATT and CDR2 SNEGSKA (reference sequence). Trimming pared 2 bases from V and 2 bases from J, leaving 17 bases between.

The rearrangement joins TRBV30 to TRBJ1-1; D is possibly TRBD1 (5 bases). Germline V gene data show CDR1 as GTSNPN and CDR2 as SVGIG (reference sequence). The V gene lost 5 bases and the J gene lost 4 bases, with 14 bases spanning the gap. The CDR3 has 13 amino acids. CDR3 in amino acids: CAWLRRGGTEAFF. For the CDR3, the DNA is TGTGCCTGGCTTAGGCGCGGGGGCACTGAAGCTTTCTTT.

The chain joins TRBV28 to TRBJ2-5, with D maybe TRBD1 (5 bases). Trimming took 3 bases from V and 5 from J, leaving 13 bases between them. The V gene's germline CDR1 is MDHEN and CDR2 SYDVKM. CDR3 length: 14 amino acids. As DNA, the CDR3 is TGTGCCAGCAGTTTTCCAGGGCACGGTGAGACCCAGTACTTC. Amino acid sequence: CASSFPGHGETQYF.

V gene TRBV20-1 combines with J gene TRBJ1-2; D is perhaps TRBD1 (6 bases). The CDR3 covers 12 residues. Germline lookup yields CDR1 DFQATT and CDR2 SNEGSKA (reference sequence). Trimming pared 2 bases from V and 8 bases from J, leaving 12 bases between. This chain's CDR3 is CSARSQGWGYTF. DNA for the CDR3: TGCAGTGCTAGATCACAGGGTTGGGGCTACACCTTC.

The J gene is TRBJ1-2, the V gene TRBV30; possible D gene TRBD1, 6 bases. Looked up from germline, CDR1 is GTSNPN and CDR2 is SVGIG (reference sequence). The CDR3 length is 13 residues. V shed 5 bases and J shed 4 bases, with 14 bases lying between them. CDR3 sequence reads: CAWYRDRPYGYTF. CDR3 sequence (DNA): TGTGCCTGGTACAGGGACCGGCCCTATGGCTACACCTTC.

This clonotype was counted once. V and J are TRBV28 and TRBJ1-5; TRBD1 aligns across 8 bases. The junction had 7 bases not matched to a gene; V was cut back by 6 bases and J by 3 bases. Germline V CDR1 and CDR2: MDHEN, SYDVKM. The CDR3 contains 15 residues. The CDR3 region has the DNA TGTGCCAGCAGACCCGGGACAGGCAACAATCAGCCCCAGCATTTT. This encodes CASRPGTGNNQPQHF.

The chain couples TRBV20-1 to TRBJ1-1, with TRBD1 as a possible D gene (5 bases). The V end was cut by 7 bases, the J end by 9 bases, with 21 bases between. The CDR3 covers 13 residues. Germline-derived CDR1 and CDR2 are DFQATT and SNEGSKA (reference sequence). The DNA of the CDR3 is TGCAGTGTTAGGACCGGGGGGACCGAGAAAGCTTTCTTT. This sequence encodes CSVRTGGTEKAFF.

The V gene is TRBV29-1, the J gene TRBJ2-5; D tentatively fits TRBD1 or TRBD2 (6 bases each). Trimming took 3 bases from V and 10 from J, leaving 15 bases between them. The CDR3 runs 12 residues. Germline loops: CDR1 SQVTM, CDR2 ANQGSEA. The CDR3 protein is CSVDGGGLIQYF. The CDR3 DNA sequence: TGCAGCGTTGACGGAGGGGGGCTTATCCAGTACTTC. The full variable domain, rest sourced from reference TRBV29-1 and TRBJ2-5, is SAVISQKPSRDICQRGTSLTIQCQVDSQVTMMFWYRQQPGQSLTLIATANQGSEATYESGFVIDKFPISRPNLTFSTLTVSNMSPEDSSIYLCSVDGGGLIQYFGPGTRLLVL.